The 16 T cell receptor beta chains below were found in one sample sequenced in a study of blood T cell repertoires in COVID-19. The assay was immunoSEQ multiplex PCR, and TCRdb's table has in-frame clones only and misses some. Of about 50,000 clones detected, approximately 81% appear once; the ten largest clones hold around 6.4%. Material for sequencing was peripheral blood. The receptors were gathered from a woman aged 55-70 years with acute or convalescent COVID-19.

The chain uses TRBV20-1 and TRBJ1-2; D remains unclear. CDR1 DFQATT and CDR2 SNEGSKA come from the germline V gene (reference sequence). This CDR3 is 11 amino acids long. The germline V and J ends were trimmed by 1 base and 7 bases, with 7 bases remaining between them. The CDR3 spells CSARVQAGYTF. In DNA, the CDR3 is TGCAGTGCTAGAGTTCAGGCTGGCTACACCTTC.

The rearrangement joins TRBV20-1 to TRBJ2-5; no clear D gene. In germline, CDR1 is DFQATT, CDR2 SNEGSKA (reference sequence). Trimming took 3 bases from V and 1 from J, leaving 18 bases between them. This CDR3 has 16 amino acids. DNA for the CDR3: TGCAGTGCTAGTCCCTCCTCGTCCGCGGCCCAAGAGACCCAGTACTTC. Residues: CSASPSSSAAQETQYF.

The chain combines TRBV30 with TRBJ2-1, with 9 positions matching TRBD2. The CDR3 length is 13 residues. The J segment lost 6 bases and the V segment lost 4 bases, leaving 4 bases of the junction unmatched. Germline V CDR1 and CDR2: GTSNPN, SVGIG (reference sequence). The DNA for the CDR3 is TGTGCCTGGACGGCGGGAGGGCGCAATGAGCAGTTCTTC. This gives the protein CAWTAGGRNEQFF.

The chain joins TRBV18 to TRBJ1-6, with 9 bases fitting TRBD1. The CDR3 consists of 14 residues. V gave up 4 bases and J gave up 7 bases; unmatched junction bases: 2. Germline V CDR1 and CDR2: KGHSH, LQKENI. The CDR3 DNA reads TGTGCCAGCTCACTCGACAGGGGGAATTCACCCCTCCACTTT. Its protein is CASSLDRGNSPLHF.

This sequence joins TRBV11-3 and TRBJ1-1, with 7 bases matching TRBD1. The CDR3 has 18 amino acids. The junction had 14 bases not matched to a gene; V was cut back by 4 bases and J by 0 bases. Germline CDR1 SGHNT, CDR2 YENEEA. This CDR3 reads CASSSSTGLHSMNTEAFF. CDR3 sequence (DNA): TGTGCCAGCAGCTCGTCGACAGGGCTACATTCCATGAACACTGAAGCTTTCTTT.

This clone was observed a few times. This sequence joins TRBV7-2 and TRBJ2-3; D remains ambiguous. Germline-derived CDR1 and CDR2 are SGHTA and FQGNSA. V lost 1 base to trimming and J lost 1 base, with 9 bases between them. CDR3 length equals 15 residues. For the CDR3, the DNA is TGTGCCAGCAGCTTAGGCAGGTCCCGCACAGATACGCAGTATTTT. It yields the protein CASSLGRSRTDTQYF.

V is TRBV11-2 and J is TRBJ1-6; D remains ambiguous. CDR3 length: 13 residues. V lost 2 bases, J lost 9 bases, and 8 bases lay in between. Germline loops: CDR1 SGHAT, CDR2 FQNNGV. The CDR3 here is CASSLTGSSPLHF. As DNA, the CDR3 is TGTGCCAGCAGCTTAACGGGTAGTTCACCCCTCCACTTT. Filled out from reference TRBV11-2 and TRBJ1-6, the complete variable domain reads EAGVAQSPRYKIIEKRQSVAFWCNPISGHATLYWYQQILGQGPKLLIQFQNNGVVDDSQLPKDRFSAERLKGVDSTLKIQPAKLEDSAVYLCASSLTGSSPLHFGNGTRLTVT.

This chain links TRBV7-9 with TRBJ2-1; 8 bases align to TRBD2. Trimming removed 7 bases from V and 9 bases from J; junction bases left unmatched: 14. The germline CDR1 and CDR2 sequences are SEHNR and FQNEAQ (reference sequence). There are 15 residues in the CDR3. CDR3 region: CASNLGRAKSSEQFF. CDR3 sequence (DNA): TGTGCCAGCAACCTCGGGAGGGCCAAGTCGAGTGAGCAGTTCTTC.

In its sample, this clone was seen once. This chain joins TRBV6-2 or TRBV6-3 and TRBJ2-2, with 8 bases fitting TRBD2. This CDR3 has 21 amino acids. Germline V gives CDR1 MNHEY, CDR2 SVGEGT. Losses at the gene ends were 0 bases for V and 6 bases for J; bases not matched to a gene: 21. The DNA for the CDR3 is TGTGCCAGCAGTTACTCGAAGGTCCTAGCGGGCTACTCGATAAGGGCCGGGGAGCTGTTTTTT. Its protein is CASSYSKVLAGYSIRAGELFF.

The chain is built from TRBV3-1 (or the pseudogene TRBV3-2) and TRBJ1-2; 8 bases align to TRBD1. Germline assignment: CDR1 LGHDT and CDR2 YNNKEL (reference sequence). With 0 bases clipped from V and 6 bases from J, the junction kept 6 bases outside the gene matches. The CDR3 has 15 residues. The CDR3: CASSQELGTGDGYTF. The CDR3 DNA reads TGTGCCAGCAGCCAAGAGTTGGGGACAGGAGATGGCTACACCTTC.

The gene calls are TRBV19 and TRBJ2-7; 7 positions agree with TRBD1. Germline-derived CDR1 and CDR2 are LNHDA and SQIVND (reference sequence). V gave up 4 bases and J gave up 2 bases; unmatched junction bases: 5. This CDR3 contains 14 residues. The CDR3 spells CASSRGGDAYEQYF. CDR3 sequence (DNA): TGTGCCAGTAGTAGAGGGGGCGACGCCTACGAGCAGTACTTC.

The V and J genes are TRBV6-4 and TRBJ1-1; D gene uncertain. This CDR3 region has 13 residues. Trimming removed 6 bases from V and 3 bases from J, with 11 bases in between. Germline V gives CDR1 MRHNA, CDR2 SNTAGT. This CDR3 reads CASSADIYTEAFF. The CDR3 DNA reads TGTGCCAGCAGCGCAGATATTTACACTGAAGCTTTCTTT.

V gene TRBV2 combines with J gene TRBJ1-2, with 8 positions matching TRBD1. Germline loops: CDR1 SNHLY, CDR2 FYNNEI. V gave up 6 bases and J gave up 2 bases; unmatched junction bases: 5. This CDR3 region has 14 residues. This CDR3 reads CASRGTGSNYGYTF. DNA for the CDR3: TGTGCCAGCAGAGGGACAGGCTCCAACTATGGCTACACCTTC.

The V call is TRBV11-2, the J call TRBJ2-2; 7 nucleotides agree with TRBD1. The germline CDR1 and CDR2 sequences are SGHAT and FQNNGV. This CDR3 has 14 residues. With V trimmed by 5 bases and J by 5 bases, 5 bases remained unmatched. DNA of the CDR3: TGTGCCAGCAGCATGGGACAGCCTACCGGGGAGCTGTTTTTT. Translating gives CASSMGQPTGELFF.

The chain combines TRBV21-1 with TRBJ2-2; the D call TRBD2 from the table was never checked on the DNA. TRBV21-1 is labeled a pseudogene. The CDR3 totals 12 residues. The CDR3 region is CASRRRNGELFF. DNA of the CDR3: TGTGCCAGCAGACGGCGGAACGGGGAGCTGTTTTTT.

V and J are TRBV7-6 and TRBJ2-3; 9 nucleotides line up with TRBD2. Germline loops: CDR1 SGHVS, CDR2 FNYEAQ. CDR3 length: 16 residues. The V and J ends lost 1 base and 4 bases, in that order; junction bases with no gene match: 6. The CDR3 sequence is CASSLEVAGVADTQYF. CDR3 in DNA: TGTGCCAGCAGCTTAGAAGTAGCGGGAGTCGCAGATACGCAGTATTTT.